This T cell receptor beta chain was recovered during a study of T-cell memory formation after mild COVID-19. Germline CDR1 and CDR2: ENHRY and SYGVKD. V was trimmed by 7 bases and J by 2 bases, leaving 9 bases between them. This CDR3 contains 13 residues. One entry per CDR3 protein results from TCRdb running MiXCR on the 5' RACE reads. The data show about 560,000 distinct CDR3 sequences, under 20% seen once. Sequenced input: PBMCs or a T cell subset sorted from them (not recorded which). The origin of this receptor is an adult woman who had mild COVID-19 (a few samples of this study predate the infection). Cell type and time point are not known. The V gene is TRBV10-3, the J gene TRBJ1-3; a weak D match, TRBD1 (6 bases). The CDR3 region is CAIKGDAGNTIYF. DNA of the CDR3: TGTGCCATCAAGGGGGATGCTGGAAACACCATATATTTT.